This TCR beta chain was recovered during a study of blood T cell repertoires in COVID-19. Study-level information: Donors in the United States, Italy and Spain gave samples during acute or convalescent COVID-19. In each case, the material was cDNA or gDNA derived from T cells, B-cell-depleted T cells, or PBMCs.

The V gene's germline CDR1 is SGHNT and CDR2 YYREEE (reference sequence). V lost 0 bases and J 4 bases, leaving 10 bases between the germline ends. The CDR3 consists of 14 residues. Per the original methods: Reference gene primer amplification gave estimated nucleated cell counts. Sequencing was performed with immunoSEQ multiplex PCR; in TCRdb, only in-frame clones are kept and a portion is missing. Clone size and the V and J calls come from that table; the DNA yielded D and trimming. The sample includes 3,700 or so clones, 70% of them seen just once. The TCR sequence derives from a man between 65 and 85 years old with active COVID-19. The specimen was peripheral blood. The chain carries TRBV5-4 and TRBJ1-1, with a weak D call TRBD1 (5 bases). CDR3 amino acids: CASSLAKQATEAFF. The CDR3 nucleotides read TGTGCCAGCAGCTTGGCGAAACAGGCCACTGAAGCTTTCTTT. The variable domain in full, completed from reference TRBV5-4 and TRBJ1-1, reads ETGVTQSPTHLIKTRGQQVTLRCSSQSGHNTVSWYQQALGQGPQFIFQYYREEENGRGNFPPRFSGLQFPNYSSELNVNALELDDSALYLCASSLAKQATEAFFGQGTRLTVV.